These T cell receptor beta chains were read from a single sample in a study of CD8 T cells in ankylosing spondylitis. TCRdb fed the 5' RACE reads into MiXCR, producing one record per CDR3 protein. The data contain tens of thousands of distinct CDR3 sequences, approximately 30% of them seen just once; the ten biggest clones take up roughly 60%. The specimen sequenced was blood, either unsorted or a sorted T cell fraction (not recorded which). The receptors shown here come from a male donor with ankylosing spondylitis or in good health (not recorded which). The CDR3 runs from the conserved cysteine through the conserved F or W. D genes are given only for firm matches. Part of the rows lack a size; the others show once, few, many or a class for expanded clones.

v_call: TRBV6-4; clone_size: many; j_call: TRBJ2-6; d_call: -; cdr3_aa: CASRPSGANVLTF; cdr3_nt: TGTGCCAGCAGGCCATCTGGGGCCAACGTCCTGACTTTC
v_call: TRBV6-5; clone_size: -; j_call: TRBJ1-5; d_call: TRBD1; cdr3_aa: CASSYDRGQPQHF; cdr3_nt: TGTGCCAGCAGTTACGACAGGGGTCAGCCCCAGCATTTT
v_call: TRBV20-1; clone_size: many; j_call: TRBJ2-3; d_call: -; cdr3_aa: CSARDSVADTQYF; cdr3_nt: TGCAGTGCTAGAGATTCCGTAGCAGATACGCAGTATTTT
v_call: TRBV15; clone_size: few; j_call: TRBJ2-3; d_call: TRBD1; cdr3_aa: CATSTRQGWADTQYF; cdr3_nt: TGTGCCACCAGCACCCGACAGGGGTGGGCAGATACGCAGTATTTT
v_call: TRBV7-9; clone_size: -; j_call: TRBJ1-1; d_call: -; cdr3_aa: CASSLEVGAFF; cdr3_nt: TGTGCCAGCAGCTTAGAGGTTGGAGCTTTCTTT
v_call: TRBV7-3; clone_size: -; j_call: TRBJ2-1; d_call: TRBD1; cdr3_aa: CASSFSGGTNTEQFF; cdr3_nt: TGTGCCAGCAGCTTCTCAGGGGGAACAAATACCGAGCAGTTCTTC
v_call: TRBV12-3/TRBV12-4; clone_size: few; j_call: TRBJ1-2; d_call: TRBD1; cdr3_aa: CASNLGRQGFYGYTF; cdr3_nt: TGTGCCAGCAACCTGGGACGACAGGGATTTTATGGCTACACCTTC
v_call: TRBV20-1; clone_size: few; j_call: TRBJ2-5; d_call: TRBD2; cdr3_aa: CSPRLAEETQYF; cdr3_nt: TGCAGTCCCAGACTAGCTGAAGAGACCCAGTACTTC
v_call: TRBV20-1; clone_size: -; j_call: TRBJ2-3; d_call: TRBD1; cdr3_aa: CSARGQGQSYTQYF; cdr3_nt: TGCAGTGCCAGAGGACAGGGACAATCCTATACGCAGTATTTT
v_call: TRBV6-1; clone_size: -; j_call: TRBJ1-1; d_call: -; cdr3_aa: CATLTSGGRNTEAFF; cdr3_nt: TGTGCCACCTTAACATCCGGGGGACGAAACACTGAAGCTTTCTTT
v_call: TRBV3-1; clone_size: -; j_call: TRBJ2-7; d_call: TRBD1; cdr3_aa: CASSPTGSTFEQYF; cdr3_nt: TGTGCCAGCAGCCCGACAGGGTCCACGTTCGAGCAGTACTTC
v_call: TRBV15; clone_size: few; j_call: TRBJ1-6; d_call: TRBD1; cdr3_aa: CATSRGPDRGSAPLHF; cdr3_nt: TGTGCCACCAGCAGAGGCCCGGACAGGGGATCCGCACCCCTCCACTTT
v_call: TRBV12-3/TRBV12-4; clone_size: -; j_call: TRBJ2-1; d_call: TRBD2; cdr3_aa: CASSPGASGPSYNEQFF; cdr3_nt: TGTGCCAGCAGTCCGGGGGCTAGCGGGCCCTCCTACAATGAGCAGTTCTTC
v_call: TRBV15; clone_size: few; j_call: TRBJ2-5; d_call: -; cdr3_aa: CATSRGQETQYF; cdr3_nt: TGTGCCACCAGCAGAGGGCAAGAGACCCAGTACTTC
v_call: TRBV7-8; clone_size: -; j_call: TRBJ2-2; d_call: -; cdr3_aa: CASSPPGGANTGELFF; cdr3_nt: TGTGCCAGCAGCCCTCCAGGGGGGGCGAACACCGGGGAGCTGTTTTTT
v_call: TRBV5-1; clone_size: -; j_call: TRBJ1-1; d_call: -; cdr3_aa: CASSLGRGGAFF; cdr3_nt: TGCGCCAGCAGCTTGGGCCGGGGCGGAGCTTTCTTT
v_call: TRBV5-4; clone_size: -; j_call: TRBJ2-1; d_call: -; cdr3_aa: CASTYPRGSEFF; cdr3_nt: TGTGCCAGCACCTATCCTCGGGGCTCGGAGTTCTTC
v_call: TRBV5-1; clone_size: -; j_call: TRBJ1-1; d_call: -; cdr3_aa: CASSFSSYRTSVEAFF; cdr3_nt: TGCGCCAGCAGCTTTAGTAGTTATCGGACGTCCGTTGAAGCTTTCTTT
v_call: TRBV29-1; clone_size: many; j_call: TRBJ2-3; d_call: -; cdr3_aa: CSVEGWTGDVDTQYF; cdr3_nt: TGCAGCGTTGAAGGGTGGACGGGGGACGTCGATACGCAGTATTTT
v_call: TRBV18; clone_size: -; j_call: TRBJ1-3; d_call: TRBD1; cdr3_aa: CASSPTTGRSGNTIYF; cdr3_nt: TGTGCCAGCTCGCCGACGACAGGGCGCTCTGGAAACACCATATATTTT
v_call: TRBV29-1; clone_size: -; j_call: TRBJ2-3; d_call: -; cdr3_aa: CSGSIDTQYF; cdr3_nt: TGCAGCGGATCTATAGATACGCAGTATTTT
v_call: TRBV7-3; clone_size: few; j_call: TRBJ2-4; d_call: TRBD2; cdr3_aa: CASSSSGGANIQYF; cdr3_nt: TGTGCCAGCAGCTCAAGCGGGGGGGCAAACATTCAGTACTTC
v_call: TRBV9; clone_size: -; j_call: TRBJ1-6; d_call: -; cdr3_aa: CASSSGEVKPFLALHF; cdr3_nt: TGTGCCAGCAGCTCAGGGGAAGTCAAGCCCTTTTTGGCCCTCCACTTT
v_call: TRBV6-2/TRBV6-3; clone_size: -; j_call: TRBJ1-2; d_call: -; cdr3_aa: CASGLYGEDSYTF; cdr3_nt: TGTGCCAGCGGGCTGTACGGAGAGGATAGCTACACCTTC
v_call: TRBV29-1; clone_size: -; j_call: TRBJ2-3; d_call: -; cdr3_aa: CSVEGQDTDTQYF; cdr3_nt: TGCAGCGTTGAAGGTCAGGACACAGATACGCAGTATTTT
v_call: TRBV11-2; clone_size: -; j_call: TRBJ2-1; d_call: -; cdr3_aa: CASSLAGNRYEQFF; cdr3_nt: TGTGCCAGCAGCTTAGCGGGTAATAGGTATGAGCAGTTCTTC
v_call: TRBV2; clone_size: many; j_call: TRBJ2-1; d_call: -; cdr3_aa: CASRTGTLGEQFF; cdr3_nt: TGTGCCAGCAGGACCGGGACGCTGGGTGAGCAGTTCTTC
v_call: TRBV6-2/TRBV6-3; clone_size: -; j_call: TRBJ1-5; d_call: TRBD1; cdr3_aa: CASSYGTGNQPQHF; cdr3_nt: TGTGCCAGCAGTTACGGGACAGGGAATCAGCCCCAGCATTTT
v_call: TRBV6-6; clone_size: -; j_call: TRBJ2-5; d_call: TRBD1; cdr3_aa: CASRTGTGVQYF; cdr3_nt: TGTGCCAGCAGGACCGGGACAGGGGTCCAGTACTTC
v_call: TRBV11-1; clone_size: few; j_call: TRBJ2-1; d_call: TRBD2; cdr3_aa: CASSLLAGGRSSYNEQFF; cdr3_nt: TGTGCCAGCAGCTTACTAGCGGGGGGCCGGAGCTCCTACAATGAGCAGTTCTTC
v_call: TRBV6-1; clone_size: -; j_call: TRBJ1-4; d_call: -; cdr3_aa: CASSAGLRDEKLFF; cdr3_nt: TGTGCCAGCAGTGCTGGGTTACGAGATGAAAAACTGTTTTTT
v_call: TRBV12-3/TRBV12-4; clone_size: few; j_call: TRBJ2-1; d_call: TRBD1; cdr3_aa: CASSLGQGPYNEQFF; cdr3_nt: TGTGCCAGCAGTCTCGGACAGGGTCCCTACAATGAGCAGTTCTTC
v_call: TRBV9; clone_size: -; j_call: TRBJ2-1; d_call: -; cdr3_aa: CASSVDGSIYNEQFF; cdr3_nt: TGTGCCAGCAGCGTAGACGGGAGCATATACAATGAGCAGTTCTTC
v_call: TRBV5-1; clone_size: -; j_call: TRBJ2-3; d_call: TRBD2; cdr3_aa: CASSGGGGAGDTQYF; cdr3_nt: TGCGCCAGCAGCGGAGGCGGGGGGGCAGGAGATACGCAGTATTTT
v_call: TRBV7-3; clone_size: -; j_call: TRBJ2-5; d_call: -; cdr3_aa: CASSLTASETQYF; cdr3_nt: TGTGCCAGCAGCTTAACGGCGTCAGAGACCCAGTACTTC
v_call: TRBV5-1; clone_size: many; j_call: TRBJ2-1; d_call: TRBD2; cdr3_aa: CASSGSSGHNEQFF; cdr3_nt: TGCGCCAGCAGCGGGAGTAGCGGGCACAATGAGCAGTTCTTC
v_call: TRBV20-1; clone_size: many; j_call: TRBJ2-3; d_call: TRBD2; cdr3_aa: CSDRGLAGEDTQYF; cdr3_nt: TGCAGCGATCGGGGACTAGCGGGAGAAGATACGCAGTATTTT
v_call: TRBV5-1; clone_size: many; j_call: TRBJ1-4; d_call: TRBD1; cdr3_aa: CASSSDGTDEKLFF; cdr3_nt: TGCGCCAGCAGCTCAGATGGGACAGATGAAAAACTGTTTTTT
v_call: TRBV4-1; clone_size: few; j_call: TRBJ2-3; d_call: -; cdr3_aa: CASSQEGGLRDTQYF; cdr3_nt: TGCGCCAGCAGCCAAGAAGGAGGGTTGAGGGATACGCAGTATTTT